The 17 T cell receptor beta chains below all came from one sample that was sequenced in a study of beta chain features in type 1 diabetes. Study-wide points: People with Type 1 diabetes carried modestly yet significantly shorter TCRB CDR3s in all four CD4+ subsets.

No antigen is known for these receptors. Sequencing targeted expressed TCRB transcripts, as all isolated RNA had been reverse transcribed. The method was immunoSEQ multiplex PCR; TCRdb's version includes in-frame clones alone and lacks a portion of them. The data contain some 140,000 clones, around 8.8% of them singletons. Sequencing was done on a sample of central memory CD4+ T cells from blood. These receptors all come from a young man with type 1 diabetes.

This clone was observed a few times. The chain combines TRBV9 with TRBJ2-7; 10 bases agree with TRBD1. V dropped 2 bases and J dropped 2; count of bases not matched to a gene: 4. The CDR3 spans 15 residues. Germline V gene sequence: CDR1 SGDLS, CDR2 YYNGEE. The CDR3 sequence is CASSVLGQGPYEQYF. CDR3 bases: TGTGCCAGCAGCGTTCTGGGACAGGGGCCCTACGAGCAGTACTTC.

The chain has TRBV11-2 and TRBJ1-5, with no clear D. CDR1 and CDR2 from the germline V gene are SGHAT and FQNNGV. Trimming removed 0 bases at V and 6 bases at J, with 3 bases between. The CDR3 runs 12 residues. The CDR3 region has the DNA TGTGCCAGCAGCTTAGAAGCTCAGCCCCAGCATTTT. Protein sequence: CASSLEAQPQHF.

Only a few counts were recorded for this clone. The sample has other DNA sequences that encode this CDR3 too. The chain couples TRBV7-9 to TRBJ2-1; tentatively, D is TRBD2 (5 bases). Trimming left V 1 base short and J 3 bases short, with 13 bases between. Germline assignment: CDR1 SEHNR and CDR2 FQNEAQ (reference sequence). The CDR3 covers 16 residues. In nucleotides, the CDR3 is TGTGCCAGCAGCTTAGGTAGCGTTCGCCTCTACAATGAGCAGTTCTTC. It encodes CASSLGSVRLYNEQFF.

This clone was detected only a few times. This sequence joins TRBV9 and TRBJ1-2; 8 bases are a match to TRBD1. The CDR3 totals 15 residues. Unmatched junction bases numbered 10, after V lost 1 base and J lost 8 bases. Germline V gene data show CDR1 as SGDLS and CDR2 as YYNGEE. CDR3 residues: CASSVLPGQGTGYTF. CDR3 coding DNA: TGTGCCAGCAGCGTATTGCCCGGACAGGGAACAGGCTACACCTTC.

About this clone: This sample includes further DNA sequences coding for the same CDR3. The chain couples TRBV9 to TRBJ1-6; D is perhaps TRBD1 (5 bases). Germline assignment: CDR1 SGDLS and CDR2 YYNGEE. V was pared by 0 bases and J by 7 bases, with 8 bases between. The CDR3 runs 14 residues. The CDR3 sequence: CASSVGQGNSPLHF. The CDR3 DNA follows: TGTGCCAGCAGCGTAGGTCAGGGAAATTCACCCCTCCACTTT.

The chain combines TRBV7-2 with TRBJ2-5; D is unclear. This CDR3 has 14 amino acids. The V gene's germline CDR1 is SGHTA and CDR2 FQGNSA. Trimming stripped 2 bases from V and 7 bases from J, with 14 bases between. The CDR3, as DNA: TGTGCCAGCAGCTTATATCGGCAACAGTCGACCCAGTACTTC. It codes for CASSLYRQQSTQYF.

This clone came up a few times. The V gene is TRBV7-2, the J gene TRBJ2-2, with a possible D match to TRBD1 (6 bases). The CDR3 consists of 15 residues. V lost 5 bases to trimming and J lost 1 base, with 11 bases between them. Looked up from germline, CDR1 is SGHTA and CDR2 is FQGNSA. This CDR3 reads CASSMDRQNTGELFF. CDR3 DNA: TGTGCCAGCAGCATGGACAGACAGAACACCGGGGAGCTGTTTTTT.

In this sample, this clone turned up a few times. The chain uses TRBV5-1 and TRBJ2-7; 8 nucleotides line up with TRBD1. CDR3 size: 15 residues. V shed 4 bases, J shed 8 bases, and the junction held 14 bases outside the gene matches. Germline CDR1 and CDR2: SGHRS and YFSETQ. The CDR3 DNA follows: TGCGCCAGCAGCCTGGGGACAGGCTTCACTACGCAGCAGTACTTC. Translation: CASSLGTGFTTQQYF.

V usage is TRBV7-9 and J usage is TRBJ1-1; the match to TRBD1 covers 8 bases. The germline V gene encodes CDR1 SEHNR and CDR2 FQNEAQ (reference sequence). V was pared by 2 bases and J by 1 base, with 9 bases of the junction left unmatched. The CDR3 runs to 17 residues. CDR3 residues: CASSLRTGRLTNTEAFF. The CDR3 DNA is TGTGCCAGCAGCTTAAGGACAGGGAGGTTAACGAACACTGAAGCTTTCTTT.

This clone was observed a handful of times. J is TRBJ2-5 and V is TRBV7-9; 10 bases line up with TRBD1. This CDR3 is 16 amino acids long. CDR1 is SEHNR and CDR2 is FQNEAQ in the germline V gene (reference sequence). The V and J ends lost 5 bases and 5 bases, in that order; junction bases with no gene match: 11. For the CDR3, the DNA is TGTGCCAGCAGCGCTTATCGGACAGGGGGTTTGGAGACCCAGTACTTC. It specifies CASSAYRTGGLETQYF.

The rearrangement uses TRBV29-1 and TRBJ2-7, with no clear D. The length of the CDR3 is 12 residues. Per germline, CDR1 SQVTM and CDR2 ANQGSEA. Trimming removed 7 bases from V and 0 bases from J, with 10 bases in between. CDR3 protein: CSGTVGSYEQYF. The CDR3 DNA reads as TGCAGCGGTACAGTCGGCTCCTACGAGCAGTACTTC.

The chain recombines TRBV14 with TRBJ2-6; 9 bases are shared with TRBD1. The V gene's germline CDR1 is SGHDN and CDR2 FVKESK. J gave up 0 bases and V 4 bases, and 7 bases lay outside the gene matches. The CDR3 totals 18 residues. The CDR3 region has the DNA TGTGCCAGCAGCCGAGGACAGGGGATCCTCTCTGGGGCCAACGTCCTGACTTTC. Translated: CASSRGQGILSGANVLTF.

V and J are TRBV2 and TRBJ2-7; no clear D. Germline V gene lookup returns CDR1 SNHLY and CDR2 FYNNEI. Trimming pared 0 bases from V and 3 bases from J, leaving 6 bases between. This CDR3 comprises 13 residues. CDR3 sequence reads: CASSEALIYEQYF. The CDR3 DNA follows: TGTGCCAGCAGTGAAGCCCTAATCTACGAGCAGTACTTC. Based on the CDR3 plus reference TRBV2 and TRBJ2-7, the full variable domain is EPEVTQTPSHQVTQMGQEVILRCVPISNHLYFYWYRQILGQKVEFLVSFYNNEISEKSEIFDDQFSVERPDGSNFTLKIRSTKLEDSAMYFCASSEALIYEQYFGPGTRLTVT.

This clone was picked up a small number of times. The chain links TRBV5-4 to TRBJ2-1, with D unresolved. V lost 3 bases, J lost 2 bases, and 12 bases lay in between. The germline V gene encodes CDR1 SGHNT and CDR2 YYREEE (reference sequence). The CDR3 spans 15 residues. The CDR3 DNA reads as TGTGCCAGCAGCTCCGACACTGTGACCTACAATGAGCAGTTCTTC. Its translation: CASSSDTVTYNEQFF.

This clone came up a few times. The V and J genes are TRBV4-1 and TRBJ1-4; 10 positions agree with TRBD1. Losses at the gene ends were 8 bases for V and 8 bases for J; bases not matched to a gene: 8. Germline V gene lookup returns CDR1 MGHRA and CDR2 YSYEKL. The CDR3 consists of 14 residues. This CDR3 is CASGSGTGDEKLFF. The CDR3, as DNA: TGCGCCAGCGGCTCCGGGACAGGGGACGAAAAACTGTTTTTT.

The V and J genes are TRBV21-1 and TRBJ2-2; TRBD2, the D gene given by the table, was not confirmed from the DNA. TRBV21-1 is a pseudogene. The CDR3 is made up of 16 amino acids. The CDR3 region is CASSKDRTRRGGELFF. The CDR3, as DNA: TGTGCCAGCAGCAAAGACCGGACGCGTCGGGGCGGGGAGCTGTTTTTT.

This clone was seen ten or more times. The chain links TRBV5-6 to TRBJ2-5; 10 bases are shared with TRBD2. This CDR3 has 15 residues. The V segment lost 0 bases and the J segment 5 bases; nucleotides outside the gene matches: 4. CDR1 and CDR2 from the germline V gene are SGHDT and YYEEEE. CDR3 bases: TGTGCCAGCAGCTTGGCTAGCGGGGGAAGGGAGACCCAGTACTTC. Its translation: CASSLASGGRETQYF.